Detailed here is one TCR beta chain. This entry belongs to a study of shared clonotypes between healthy human individuals. This CDR3 is 17 amino acids long. The CD4+ fraction was divided into a CD45RA+ naive subset and a CD45RA-negative memory subset. TCRdb's copy holds only in-frame clones and misses some; the assay was immunoSEQ multiplex PCR. Here the sample spans 1.6 million or so clones, approximately 98.5% being singletons. The sequencing input was naive CD4+ T cells sorted from blood. The subset here: CD45RA+ positively selected. The sequence came from a man aged 25 to 40 in good health. This chain joins TRBV21-1 and TRBJ2-3; the DNA was not compared with TRBD2, the D call given in the table. TRBV21-1 corresponds to a pseudogene. The CDR3 DNA sequence: TGTGCCAGCAGCAAAGGGGACCCGGGACTACACACAGATACGCAGTATTTT. Amino acid sequence: CASSKGDPGLHTDTQYF.